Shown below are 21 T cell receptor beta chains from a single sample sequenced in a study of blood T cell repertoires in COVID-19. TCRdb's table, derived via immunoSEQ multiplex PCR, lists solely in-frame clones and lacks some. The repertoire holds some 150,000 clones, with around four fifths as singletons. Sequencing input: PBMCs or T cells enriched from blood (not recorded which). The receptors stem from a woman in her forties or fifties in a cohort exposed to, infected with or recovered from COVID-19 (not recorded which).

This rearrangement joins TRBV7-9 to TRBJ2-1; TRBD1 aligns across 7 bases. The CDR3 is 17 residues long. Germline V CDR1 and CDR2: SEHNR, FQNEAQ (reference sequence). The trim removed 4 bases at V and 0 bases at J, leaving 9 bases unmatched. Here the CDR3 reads CASSSTLQGSSYNEQFF. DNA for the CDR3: TGTGCCAGCAGCTCTACCCTACAGGGGAGCTCCTACAATGAGCAGTTCTTC.

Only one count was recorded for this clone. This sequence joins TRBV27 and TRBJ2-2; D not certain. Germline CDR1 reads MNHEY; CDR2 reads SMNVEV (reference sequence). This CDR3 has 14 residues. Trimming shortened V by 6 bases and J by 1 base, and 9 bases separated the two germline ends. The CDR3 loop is CASSFTGNTGELFF. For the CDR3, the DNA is TGTGCCAGCAGCTTTACCGGGAACACCGGGGAGCTGTTTTTT.

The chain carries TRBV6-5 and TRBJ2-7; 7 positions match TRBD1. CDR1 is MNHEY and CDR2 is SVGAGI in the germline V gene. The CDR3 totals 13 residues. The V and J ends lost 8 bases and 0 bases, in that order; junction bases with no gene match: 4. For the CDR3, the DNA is TGTGCCAGCGAGGCAGGGGGCTCCTACGAGCAGTACTTC. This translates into CASEAGGSYEQYF.

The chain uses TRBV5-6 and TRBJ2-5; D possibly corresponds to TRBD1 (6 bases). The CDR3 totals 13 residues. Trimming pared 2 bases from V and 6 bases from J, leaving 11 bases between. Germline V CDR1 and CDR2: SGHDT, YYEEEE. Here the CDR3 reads CASSLTGKKTQYF. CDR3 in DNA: TGTGCCAGCAGCTTAACAGGGAAGAAGACCCAGTACTTC. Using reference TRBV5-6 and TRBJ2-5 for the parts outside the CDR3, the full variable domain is DAGVTQSPTHLIKTRGQQVTLRCSPKSGHDTVSWYQQALGQGPQFIFQYYEEEERQRGNFPDRFSGHQFPNYSSELNVNALLLGDSALYLCASSLTGKKTQYFGPGTRLLVL.

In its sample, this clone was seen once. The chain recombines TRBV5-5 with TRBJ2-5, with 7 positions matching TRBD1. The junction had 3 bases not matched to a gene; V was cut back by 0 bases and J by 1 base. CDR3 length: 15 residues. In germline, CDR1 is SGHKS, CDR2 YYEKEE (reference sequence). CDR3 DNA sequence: TGTGCCAGCAGCTTGGTTGGGACAGCCCAAGAGACCCAGTACTTC. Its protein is CASSLVGTAQETQYF.

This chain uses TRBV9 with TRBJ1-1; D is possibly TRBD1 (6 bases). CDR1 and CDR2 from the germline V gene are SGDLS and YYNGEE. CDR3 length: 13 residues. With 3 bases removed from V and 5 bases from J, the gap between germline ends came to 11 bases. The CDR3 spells CASSAVGGTEAFF. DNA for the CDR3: TGTGCCAGCAGCGCCGTAGGGGGAACTGAAGCTTTCTTT.

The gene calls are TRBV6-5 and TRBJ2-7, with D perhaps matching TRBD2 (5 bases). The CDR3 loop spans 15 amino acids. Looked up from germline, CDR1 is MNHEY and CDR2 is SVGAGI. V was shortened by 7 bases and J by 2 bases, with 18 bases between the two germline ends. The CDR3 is CASKLAPRGAYEQYF. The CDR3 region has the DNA TGTGCCAGCAAGCTAGCACCGAGAGGAGCCTACGAGCAGTACTTC.

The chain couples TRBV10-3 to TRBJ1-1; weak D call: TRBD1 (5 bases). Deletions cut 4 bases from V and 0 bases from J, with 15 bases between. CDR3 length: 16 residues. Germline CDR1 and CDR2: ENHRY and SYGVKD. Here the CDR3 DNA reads TGTGCCATCAGTGCAGGGAATCCAATCCTGAACACTGAAGCTTTCTTT. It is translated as CAISAGNPILNTEAFF.

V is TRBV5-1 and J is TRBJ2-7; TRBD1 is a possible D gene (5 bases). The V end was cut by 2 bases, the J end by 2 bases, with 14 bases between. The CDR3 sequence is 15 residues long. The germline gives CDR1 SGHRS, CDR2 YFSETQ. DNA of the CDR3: TGCGCCAGCAGCTTTACGACAGCTCGTACCTACGAGCAGTACTTC. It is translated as CASSFTTARTYEQYF.

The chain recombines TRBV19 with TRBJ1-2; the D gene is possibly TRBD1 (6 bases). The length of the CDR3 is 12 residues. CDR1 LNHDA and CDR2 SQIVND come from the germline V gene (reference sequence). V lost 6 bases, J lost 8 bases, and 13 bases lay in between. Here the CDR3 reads CASSYREYGYTF. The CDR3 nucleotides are TGTGCCAGTAGCTACAGGGAGTACGGCTACACCTTC.

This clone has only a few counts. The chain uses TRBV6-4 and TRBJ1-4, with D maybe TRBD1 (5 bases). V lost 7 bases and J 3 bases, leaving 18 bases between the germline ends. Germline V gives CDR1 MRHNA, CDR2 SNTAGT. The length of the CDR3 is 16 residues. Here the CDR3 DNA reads TGTGCCAGCAAGGCTCCGGGGGGAAAAGCTAATGAAAAACTGTTTTTT. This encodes CASKAPGGKANEKLFF.

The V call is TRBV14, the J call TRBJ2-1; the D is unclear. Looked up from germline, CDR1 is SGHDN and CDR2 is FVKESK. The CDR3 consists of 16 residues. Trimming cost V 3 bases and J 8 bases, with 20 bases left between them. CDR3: CASSQFDPFIADEQFF. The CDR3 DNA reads TGTGCCAGCAGCCAGTTTGACCCCTTTATCGCGGATGAGCAGTTCTTC.

The CDR3 sequence: CASSLLGTSNTGELFF. The CDR3 nucleotides read TGTGCCAGCAGCCTTTTGGGGACTTCTAACACCGGGGAGCTGTTTTTT. The rearrangement links TRBV14 to TRBJ2-2; D might be TRBD2 (6 bases). Trimming cost V 4 bases and J 2 bases, with 14 bases left between them. This CDR3 region has 16 residues. Germline loops: CDR1 SGHDN, CDR2 FVKESK. The full variable domain, in which reference TRBV14 and TRBJ2-2 provide the parts outside the CDR3, is EAGVTQFPSHSVIEKGQTVTLRCDPISGHDNLYWYRRVMGKEIKFLLHFVKESKQDESGMPNNRFLAERTGGTYSTLKVQPAELEDSGVYFCASSLLGTSNTGELFFGEGSRLTVL.

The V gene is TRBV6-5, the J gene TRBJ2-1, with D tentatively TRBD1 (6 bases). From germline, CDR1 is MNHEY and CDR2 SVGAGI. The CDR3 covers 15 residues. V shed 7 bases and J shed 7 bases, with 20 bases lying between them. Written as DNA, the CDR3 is TGTGCCAGCAAGGTCCACAGGGATTCTGGGAATGAGCAGTTCTTC. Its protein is CASKVHRDSGNEQFF.

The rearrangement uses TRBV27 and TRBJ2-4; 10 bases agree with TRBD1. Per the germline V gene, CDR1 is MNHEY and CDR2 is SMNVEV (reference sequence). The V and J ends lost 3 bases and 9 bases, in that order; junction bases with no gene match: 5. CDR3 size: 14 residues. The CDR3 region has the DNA TGTGCCAGCAGTTTTGGGACAGGGGTGAGCATTCAGTACTTC. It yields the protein CASSFGTGVSIQYF.

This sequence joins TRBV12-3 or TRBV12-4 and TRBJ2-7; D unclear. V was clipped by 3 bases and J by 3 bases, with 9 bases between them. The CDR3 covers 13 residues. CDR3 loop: CASSLKAIYEQYF. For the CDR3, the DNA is TGTGCCAGCAGTTTGAAAGCTATCTACGAGCAGTACTTC.

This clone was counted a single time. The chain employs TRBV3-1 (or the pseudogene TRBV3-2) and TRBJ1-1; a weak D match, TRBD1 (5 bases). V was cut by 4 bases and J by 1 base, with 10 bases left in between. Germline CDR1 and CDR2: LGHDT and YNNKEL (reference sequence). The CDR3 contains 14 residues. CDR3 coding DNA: TGTGCCAGCAGCCGATCGGGGGGGAACACTGAAGCTTTCTTT. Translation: CASSRSGGNTEAFF.

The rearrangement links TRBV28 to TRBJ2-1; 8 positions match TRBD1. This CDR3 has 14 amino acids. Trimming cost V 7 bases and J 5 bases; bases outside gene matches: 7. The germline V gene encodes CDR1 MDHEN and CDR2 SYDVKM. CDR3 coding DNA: TGTGCCAGCACCACCCCGGGACAGGACAATGAGCAGTTCTTC. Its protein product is CASTTPGQDNEQFF.

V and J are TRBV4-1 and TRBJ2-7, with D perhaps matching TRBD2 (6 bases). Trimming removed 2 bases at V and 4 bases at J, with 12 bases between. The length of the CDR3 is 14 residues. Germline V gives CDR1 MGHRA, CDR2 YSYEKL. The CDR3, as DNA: TGCGCCAGCAGCCAAATTACGGGGACTTACGAGCAGTACTTC. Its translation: CASSQITGTYEQYF.

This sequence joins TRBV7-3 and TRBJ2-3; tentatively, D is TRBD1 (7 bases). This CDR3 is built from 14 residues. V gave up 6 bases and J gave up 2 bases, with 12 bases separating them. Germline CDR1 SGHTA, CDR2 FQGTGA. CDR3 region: CASRRDSYTDTQYF. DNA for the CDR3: TGTGCCAGCAGGCGGGACAGCTACACAGATACGCAGTATTTT.

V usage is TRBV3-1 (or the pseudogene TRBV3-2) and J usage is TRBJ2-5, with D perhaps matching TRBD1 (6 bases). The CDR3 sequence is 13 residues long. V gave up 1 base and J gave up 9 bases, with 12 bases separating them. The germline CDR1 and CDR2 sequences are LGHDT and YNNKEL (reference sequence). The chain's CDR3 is CASSQAQDRPQYF. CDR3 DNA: TGTGCCAGCAGCCAAGCCCAAGACAGGCCCCAGTACTTC.